This section outlines one TCR beta chain sequence together with its context. The antigen is unknown. CDR1 and CDR2 from the germline V gene are SQVTM and ANQGSEA. Trimming stripped 0 bases from V and 0 bases from J, with 17 bases between. This CDR3 has 17 amino acids. About 100 million PBMCs were counted before genomic DNA extraction. This record comes from a study of shared clonotypes between healthy human individuals. Study conclusions and caveats: Sequencing depth was predicted to influence how clonotypes are shared among donors.

The data were produced by immunoSEQ multiplex PCR, yet TCRdb's version contains in-frame clones alone and is incomplete. Here the sample spans under 600,000 clones, around 76% being singletons. The chain has TRBV29-1 and TRBJ1-2; TRBD1 might be the D (5 bases). Sequenced material: PBMCs. The TCR comes from a woman between 40 and 50 years old in good health. Some clones in this sample may be carry-over from other donors' samples. The CDR3 DNA follows: TGCAGCGTTGAAGACGGAGCAGGGCCAACCACTAACTATGGCTACACCTTC. It codes for CSVEDGAGPTTNYGYTF.